This passage covers 7 T cell receptor beta chains from one sample sequenced in a study of T cell responses to AZD1222 COVID-19 vaccine. The table came from immunoSEQ multiplex PCR; TCRdb's copy has only in-frame clones and leaves some out. Among approximately 130,000 clones listed, approximately 92% were seen once. The sequences come from peripheral blood, collected 28 days after the second dose of the MenACWY control vaccine. Receptor source: an adult who received the MenACWY meningococcal vaccine as a control.

V is TRBV19 and J is TRBJ1-4; D call uncertain. Germline values: CDR1 LNHDA, CDR2 SQIVND (reference sequence). With 4 bases removed from V and 0 bases from J, the gap between germline ends came to 12 bases. The CDR3 is made up of 16 amino acids. CDR3 coding DNA: TGTGCCAGTAGTAGGGAGACGGTCCCAACTAATGAAAAACTGTTTTTT. Protein sequence: CASSRETVPTNEKLFF.

This chain uses TRBV5-8 with TRBJ2-1; D not certain. Between the trimmed V and J ends, which lost 0 bases and 5 bases, there was a span of 12 bases. Per the germline V gene, CDR1 is SGHTS and CDR2 is YDEGEE. CDR3 length: 15 amino acids. Here the CDR3 DNA reads TGTGCCAGCAGCTTGGGAGTGGCGAATAACAATGAGCAGTTCTTC. Protein product: CASSLGVANNNEQFF.

The chain has TRBV10-3 and TRBJ1-3; TRBD1 is a possible D gene (5 bases). The CDR3 runs 15 residues. V lost 11 bases, J lost 0 bases, and 17 bases lay in between. The germline V gene encodes CDR1 ENHRY and CDR2 SYGVKD. CDR3 nucleotides: TGTGCCTCTGGAGGGACTGCGAGCTCTGGAAACACCATATATTTT. Its protein product is CASGGTASSGNTIYF.

This rearrangement joins TRBV9 to TRBJ2-1, with 9 bases aligning to TRBD1. After removal of 3 bases from V and 8 bases from J, the junction contained 15 bases not matched to a gene. Germline CDR1 reads SGDLS; CDR2 reads YYNGEE. The CDR3 length is 17 residues. CDR3 region: CASSEPQGAGFVHEQFF. In DNA, the CDR3 is TGTGCCAGCAGCGAACCACAGGGGGCGGGTTTCGTTCATGAGCAGTTCTTC.

The rearrangement uses TRBV11-2 and TRBJ1-3, with 11 bases aligning to TRBD1. Germline V lookup: CDR1 SGHAT, CDR2 FQNNGV. Losses at the gene ends were 5 bases for V and 4 bases for J; bases not matched to a gene: 4. This CDR3 region has 15 residues. The CDR3 nucleotides read TGTGCCAGCAGCCCGGACAGGGGGCCGGGAAACACCATATATTTT. Protein: CASSPDRGPGNTIYF.

The chain combines TRBV6-1 with TRBJ2-4; the match to TRBD1 covers 7 bases. CDR1 is MNHNS and CDR2 is SASEGT in the germline V gene. V trimming: 2 bases; J trimming: 1 base; junction bases outside the gene matches: 20. The CDR3 loop spans 21 amino acids. The CDR3 DNA follows: TGTGCCAGCAGTGAAATAAGGTTAGGAAGAGGGGGCGTATCGGCCAAAAACATTCAGTACTTC. Its translation: CASSEIRLGRGGVSAKNIQYF.

The CDR3 sequence: CASSPGRTEKLFF. The DNA of the CDR3 is TGTGCCAGCTCACCCGGACGGACAGAAAAACTGTTTTTT. V usage is TRBV18 and J usage is TRBJ1-4; possible D gene TRBD1, 5 bases. The V end was cut by 3 bases, the J end by 8 bases, with 10 bases between. Germline CDR1 is KGHSH and CDR2 is LQKENI. The CDR3 runs to 13 residues.